These 26 T cell receptor beta chains share one sample of origin, sequenced in a study of CD8 T cells in Susac syndrome. Reverse transcription of about 0.5 to 1 ug RNA was carried out with random hexamers. TCRdb re-analysed the immunoSEQ multiplex PCR reads in MiXCR, keeping a single row per CDR3 protein. The sample has some 200,000 distinct CDR3 sequences, nearly 97% seen once. Sequencing used CD4+ T cells from PBMCs. These TCRs come from a human donor with Susac syndrome.

The chain has TRBV20-1 and TRBJ2-7; D is ambiguous. CDR1 is DFQATT, CDR2 SNEGSKA, per germline (reference sequence). The CDR3 spans 14 residues. Trimming left V 5 bases short and J 3 bases short, with 17 bases between. CDR3 protein: CSAQRLVQYYEQYF. The CDR3 DNA follows: TGCAGTGCTCAACGTCTGGTACAGTACTACGAGCAGTACTTC.

The gene calls are TRBV5-1 and TRBJ2-5; D is unclear. The CDR3 totals 14 residues. Germline V gene lookup returns CDR1 SGHRS and CDR2 YFSETQ. Trimming stripped 0 bases from V and 7 bases from J, with 13 bases between. This CDR3 reads CASSLDHPKWTQYF. CDR3 nucleotide sequence: TGCGCCAGCAGCTTGGACCACCCCAAGTGGACCCAGTACTTC.

This chain connects TRBV12-3 or TRBV12-4 to TRBJ2-1; TRBD2 is a possible D gene (6 bases). Trimming cost V 0 bases and J 9 bases, with 12 bases left between them. The CDR3 has 14 amino acids. Written as DNA, the CDR3 is TGTGCCAGCAGTTTAGCGTCCGCGGGGTCTGAGCAGTTCTTC. Its translation: CASSLASAGSEQFF.

This chain joins TRBV12-3 or TRBV12-4 and TRBJ2-4; maybe TRBD2 (6 bases). This CDR3 has 12 residues. V lost 4 bases and J lost 8, with 9 bases in between. The DNA for the CDR3 is TGTGCCAGCAGTTCGGGACTCGACATTCAGTACTTC. Translated: CASSSGLDIQYF.

V usage is TRBV7-2 and J usage is TRBJ1-2; D gene unclear. The V end was cut by 5 bases, the J end by 5 bases, with 12 bases between. Per the germline V gene, CDR1 is SGHTA and CDR2 is FQGNSA. This CDR3 spans 13 amino acids. The CDR3 DNA follows: TGTGCCAGCAGCGACGGACCGAAATATGGCTACACCTTC. As protein: CASSDGPKYGYTF.

This chain joins TRBV3-1 and TRBJ2-7; D is possibly TRBD2 (5 bases). Trimming cost V 5 bases and J 5 bases, with 13 bases left between them. Per the germline V gene, CDR1 is LGHDT and CDR2 is YNNKEL (reference sequence). The CDR3 sequence is 13 residues long. The CDR3 spells CASSLVEGHEQYF. The CDR3 DNA reads TGTGCCAGCAGCTTAGTAGAGGGCCACGAGCAGTACTTC.

This clonotype was detected a few times. This chain uses TRBV2 with TRBJ2-3; D is ambiguous. The CDR3 runs 13 residues. Trimming took 3 bases from V and 6 from J, leaving 10 bases between them. From germline, CDR1 is SNHLY and CDR2 FYNNEI. CDR3 protein: CASSDRVSDTQYF. In DNA form, the CDR3 reads TGTGCCAGCAGTGATCGGGTGAGCGATACGCAGTATTTT.

CDR3 nucleotides: TGTGCCAGCAGTTGGGGTAGCGGGGGGGCTTCCTCCTACGAGCAGTACTTC. Its protein is CASSWGSGGASSYEQYF. V usage is TRBV27 and J usage is TRBJ2-7, with 11 bases lining up with TRBD2. The CDR3 sequence is 17 residues long. Germline values: CDR1 MNHEY, CDR2 SMNVEV (reference sequence). V was clipped by 4 bases and J by 0 bases; unmatched bases: 8.

The chain combines TRBV29-1 with TRBJ2-3; 7 positions match TRBD2. With V trimmed by 6 bases and J by 7 bases, 10 bases remained unmatched. CDR1 SQVTM and CDR2 ANQGSEA come from the germline V gene. The CDR3 length is 13 residues. This CDR3 is CSVGGGFGNTQYF. The DNA of the CDR3 is TGCAGCGTGGGGGGGGGATTCGGAAATACGCAGTATTTT.

The chain carries TRBV6-5 and TRBJ1-2; tentatively, D is TRBD1 (6 bases). This CDR3 has 15 residues. From germline, CDR1 is MNHEY and CDR2 SVGAGI. V lost 4 bases and J 8 bases, leaving 20 bases between the germline ends. This chain's CDR3 is CASSSRLTGLEGYTF. CDR3 bases: TGTGCCAGCAGTTCTAGATTGACAGGACTTGAAGGCTACACCTTC.

V is TRBV7-9 and J is TRBJ1-6, with a possible D match to TRBD1 (6 bases). Between the trimmed V and J ends, which lost 1 base and 1 base, there was a span of 11 bases. Germline values: CDR1 SEHNR, CDR2 FQNEAQ (reference sequence). The CDR3 length is 17 residues. The CDR3 is CASSLGGGRSYNSPLHF. Here the CDR3 DNA reads TGTGCCAGCAGCTTAGGTGGGGGGCGGTCCTATAATTCACCCCTCCACTTT.

V and J are TRBV19 and TRBJ2-7, with 10 bases fitting TRBD1. Trimming took 6 bases from V and 2 from J; bases not matched to a gene: 13. This CDR3 is 17 amino acids long. CDR1 is LNHDA and CDR2 is SQIVND in the germline V gene (reference sequence). CDR3 sequence: CASSMTTPGTGAYEQYF. The CDR3 DNA reads TGTGCCAGTAGCATGACTACCCCCGGGACAGGGGCCTACGAGCAGTACTTC.

The chain links TRBV19 to TRBJ2-7; 7 positions agree with TRBD2. The CDR3 is made up of 15 amino acids. Germline V gene lookup returns CDR1 LNHDA and CDR2 SQIVND (reference sequence). J gave up 5 bases and V 5 bases, and 12 bases lay outside the gene matches. The CDR3 coding sequence is TGTGCCAGTAGTGTCAAGACTAGCCCCACGAACGAGCAGTACTTC. Amino acids: CASSVKTSPTNEQYF.

This rearrangement joins TRBV14 to TRBJ2-5; D call uncertain. Trimming removed 0 bases from V and 5 bases from J, with 7 bases in between. This CDR3 contains 13 residues. From germline, CDR1 is SGHDN and CDR2 FVKESK. CDR3 residues: CASSQEILETQYF. The CDR3 DNA is TGTGCCAGCAGCCAAGAAATTTTGGAGACCCAGTACTTC.

The genes are TRBV30 and TRBJ2-2, with D unresolved. Trimming removed 7 bases at V and 0 bases at J, with 12 bases between. CDR1 and CDR2 from the germline V gene are GTSNPN and SVGIG (reference sequence). This CDR3 contains 14 residues. The CDR3 region has the DNA TGTGCCTTGCGGTCCAGAACGAACACCGGGGAGCTGTTTTTT. Translating it yields CALRSRTNTGELFF.

The chain carries TRBV5-4 and TRBJ2-1; 11 bases align to TRBD2. Losses at the gene ends were 2 bases for V and 9 bases for J; bases not matched to a gene: 4. The germline CDR1 and CDR2 sequences are SGHNT and YYREEE (reference sequence). The CDR3 covers 14 residues. CDR3 in amino acids: CASSFSGGAGEQFF. The CDR3, as DNA: TGTGCCAGCAGCTTTAGCGGGGGGGCCGGTGAGCAGTTCTTC.

This clonotype was recorded once. The chain has TRBV20-1 and TRBJ1-1, with D possibly TRBD1 on 6 matching bases. This CDR3 contains 12 residues. Per the germline V gene, CDR1 is DFQATT and CDR2 is SNEGSKA (reference sequence). Trimming left V 6 bases short and J 7 bases short, with 15 bases between. In DNA form, the CDR3 reads TGCAGTGCCTCCCTCGGGGGCTTTGAAGCTTTCTTT. It codes for CSASLGGFEAFF.

The chain has TRBV30 and TRBJ1-1, with D possibly being TRBD1 (5 bases). In germline, CDR1 is GTSNPN, CDR2 SVGIG (reference sequence). Trimming left V 2 bases short and J 8 bases short, with 12 bases between. The CDR3 contains 12 residues. In nucleotides, the CDR3 is TGTGCCTGGAGTTCTGGAGGGGCAGAAGCTTTCTTT. Its translation is CAWSSGGAEAFF.

V usage is TRBV19 and J usage is TRBJ2-3, with 8 bases fitting TRBD1. This CDR3 spans 15 amino acids. Germline values: CDR1 LNHDA, CDR2 SQIVND (reference sequence). V was clipped by 6 bases and J by 3 bases; unmatched bases: 8. CDR3: CASRTTGAPTDTQYF. CDR3 bases: TGTGCCAGTAGGACGACAGGGGCGCCGACAGATACGCAGTATTTT.

V is TRBV28 and J is TRBJ2-6, with D possibly called TRBD1 or TRBD2 (5 bases each). From germline, CDR1 is MDHEN and CDR2 SYDVKM. The CDR3 is 17 amino acids. Trimming took off 7 bases at V and 1 base at J, with 17 bases between the two ends. The CDR3 DNA is TGTGCCAGCACACCACCGGGACCCTTTTCTGGGGCCAACGTCCTGACTTTC. Protein sequence: CASTPPGPFSGANVLTF.

This rearrangement joins TRBV30 to TRBJ2-5, with 8 bases lining up with TRBD2. V shed 2 bases, J shed 8 bases, and the junction held 7 bases outside the gene matches. Germline lookup yields CDR1 GTSNPN and CDR2 SVGIG (reference sequence). This CDR3 contains 13 residues. The CDR3 region has the DNA TGTGCCTGGAGTTCGGGGGGGGCCGAAACCCAGTACTTC. Its translation is CAWSSGGAETQYF.

The chain employs TRBV4-1 and TRBJ2-3, with 10 bases matching TRBD2. The J segment lost 8 bases and the V segment lost 4 bases, leaving 9 bases of the junction unmatched. The germline V gene has CDR1 MGHRA and CDR2 YSYEKL. The CDR3 consists of 15 residues. The CDR3, as DNA: TGCGCCAGCAGCCCGAGTGAGCGGGGGGGGGTTACGCAGTATTTT. Translation: CASSPSERGGVTQYF.

The table lists this clonotype with a count of one. Germline is not matched at one junction end, which may reflect a read error. The chain recombines TRBV20-1 with TRBJ1-1; perhaps TRBD1 as D (6 bases). This CDR3 has 13 residues. Germline-derived CDR1 and CDR2 are DFQATT and SNEGSKA (reference sequence). The CDR3 region is CSAFGGLNTEASF. In DNA form, the CDR3 reads TGCAGTGCTTTCGGGGGCCTGAACACTGAAGCTTCCTTT.

This clonotype was detected once. This CDR3 reads CASSLEAGREYF. The CDR3 DNA reads as TGCGCCAGCAGCTTGGAGGCCGGGAGGGAATACTTC. This rearrangement joins TRBV5-1 to TRBJ2-7; 8 nucleotides align to TRBD2. This CDR3 is 12 amino acids long. Germline-derived CDR1 and CDR2 are SGHRS and YFSETQ. V shed 0 bases and J 13 bases; nucleotides not matched to a gene: 6. The entire variable domain, with the rest obtained from reference TRBV5-1 and TRBJ2-7, is as follows: KAGVTQTPRYLIKTRGQQVTLSCSPISGHRSVSWYQQTPGQGLQFLFEYFSETQRNKGNFPGRFSGRQFSNSRSEMNVSTLELGDSALYLCASSLEAGREYFGPGTRLTVT.

As DNA, the CDR3 is TGTGCCAGCAGTTCCTACGCACTGCTCTCGCAGTACTTC. Translated: CASSSYALLSQYF. J is TRBJ2-7 and V is TRBV12-3 or TRBV12-4; D unresolved. CDR3 length: 13 amino acids. V was shortened by 4 bases and J by 9 bases, with 16 bases between the two germline ends.

The chain joins TRBV25-1 to TRBJ2-5; perhaps D is TRBD1 or TRBD2 (6 bases each). CDR1 is MGHDK and CDR2 is SYGVNS in the germline V gene. This CDR3 is 11 amino acids long. The V end lost 9 bases, the J end lost 5 bases, and 10 bases lay between the germline ends. CDR3 in amino acids: CARGGRETQYF. The DNA for the CDR3 is TGTGCCAGGGGGGGCCGGGAGACCCAGTACTTC.